This T cell receptor beta chain was found in a study of tumor-infiltrating lymphocytes in localized non-small cell lung cancer. Study summary: Tumor tissue and non-adjacent uninvolved lung came from each patient.

CDR3 length: 14 amino acids. Germline V gene lookup returns CDR1 LGHNT and CDR2 FRNRAP. The germline V and J ends were trimmed by 6 bases and 2 bases, with 11 bases remaining between them. Some clones are missing from TCRdb's copy, which holds only in-frame ones; the method was immunoSEQ multiplex PCR. The data show a few thousand clones, 75% to 85% seen once. Sequenced sample: uninvolved lung tissue not adjacent to the tumor. This rearrangement joins TRBV12-5 to TRBJ1-3; D is ambiguous. The TCR originated in a human donor with non-small cell lung cancer. DNA for the CDR3: TGTGCTAGTGGAATGGGGATAGCTGGAAACACCATATATTTT. Residues: CASGMGIAGNTIYF.